This TCR beta chain was profiled in a study of CD8 T cells in Susac syndrome. CD8+ and CD4+ T cells taken from blood had their TCR beta sequenced. An amount of RNA that ranged from about 0.45 to 1 ug was reverse transcribed with random hexamers. One entry per CDR3 protein results from TCRdb running MiXCR on the immunoSEQ multiplex PCR reads. The sample shows about 150,000 distinct CDR3 sequences, about 94% of them seen only once. The CDR3 has 17 amino acids. The germline CDR1 and CDR2 sequences are PRHDT and FYEKMQ (reference sequence). Trimming shortened V by 5 bases and J by 0 bases, and 20 bases separated the two germline ends.

The J gene is TRBJ2-7, the V gene TRBV13; no firm D call. The sample was CD8+ T cells from PBMCs. This sequence was found in a human donor with multiple sclerosis. The CDR3: CASSPNLLGNYSYEQYF. The DNA for the CDR3 is TGTGCCAGCAGCCCGAACCTCTTGGGGAATTACTCCTACGAGCAGTACTTC.